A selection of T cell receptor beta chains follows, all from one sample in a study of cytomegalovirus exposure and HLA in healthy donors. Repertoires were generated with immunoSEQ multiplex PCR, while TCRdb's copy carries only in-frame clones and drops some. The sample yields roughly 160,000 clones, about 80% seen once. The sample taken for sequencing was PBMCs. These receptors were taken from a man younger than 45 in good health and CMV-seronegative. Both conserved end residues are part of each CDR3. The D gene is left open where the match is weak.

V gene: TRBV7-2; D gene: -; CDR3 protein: CASSLYNVELTYGYTF
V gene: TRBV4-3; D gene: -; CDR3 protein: CASSQSRDTYTEAFF
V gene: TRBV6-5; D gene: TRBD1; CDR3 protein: CASRQQGAREGYTF
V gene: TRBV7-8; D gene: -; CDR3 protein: CASSLTAGETQYF
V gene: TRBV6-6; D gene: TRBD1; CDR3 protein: CASSENQGAPAAFF
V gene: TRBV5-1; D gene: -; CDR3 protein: CASSLEGGAREKLFF
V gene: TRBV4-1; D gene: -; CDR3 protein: CASSQVVSRVGGYTF
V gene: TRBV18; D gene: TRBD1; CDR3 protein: CASSPNQGQGSQPQHF
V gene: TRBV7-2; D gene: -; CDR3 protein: CASSLSYPGPFHTEAFF
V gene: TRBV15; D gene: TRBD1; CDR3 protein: CATSRPTGDQETQYF